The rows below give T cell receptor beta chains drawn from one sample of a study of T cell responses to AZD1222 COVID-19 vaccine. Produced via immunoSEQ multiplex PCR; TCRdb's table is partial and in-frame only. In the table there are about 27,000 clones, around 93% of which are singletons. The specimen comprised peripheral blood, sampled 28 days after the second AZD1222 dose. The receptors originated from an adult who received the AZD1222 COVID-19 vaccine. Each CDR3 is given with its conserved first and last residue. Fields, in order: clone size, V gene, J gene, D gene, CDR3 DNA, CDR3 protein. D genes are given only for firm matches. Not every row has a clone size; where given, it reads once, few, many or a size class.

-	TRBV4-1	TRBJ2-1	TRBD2	TGCGCCAGCAGGGAAGCGGGAGTCTACAATGAGCAGTTCTTC	CASREAGVYNEQFF
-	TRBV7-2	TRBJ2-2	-	TGTGCCAGCAGCTTAAGGACTGTCCCCACCGGGGAGCTGTTTTTT	CASSLRTVPTGELFF
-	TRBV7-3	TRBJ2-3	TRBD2	TGTGCCAGCAGCTTATCCGGGACTAGTAGGGATACGCAGTATTTT	CASSLSGTSRDTQYF
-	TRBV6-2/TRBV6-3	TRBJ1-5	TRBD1	TGTGCCAGCAGTTCGACAGGGGAGAGTCAGCCCCAGCATTTT	CASSSTGESQPQHF
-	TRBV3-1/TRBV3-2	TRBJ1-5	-	TGTGCCAGCAGCCAAGATAGCACCCGGGGCCAGCCCCAGCATTTT	CASSQDSTRGQPQHF
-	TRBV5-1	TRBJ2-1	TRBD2	TGCGCCAGCAGCACGGGGGGGCAAACCTACAATGAGCAGTTCTTC	CASSTGGQTYNEQFF
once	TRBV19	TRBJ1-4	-	TGTGCCACTCAAAGGGCGGTGGGTGAAAAACTGTTTTTT	CATQRAVGEKLFF
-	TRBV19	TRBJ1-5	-	TGTGCCAGTCGTACAGGGCTCAATCAGCCCCAGCATTTT	CASRTGLNQPQHF
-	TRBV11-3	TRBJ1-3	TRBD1	TGTGCCAGCAGCATAAGACAGGGGGGCTCTGGAAACACCATATATTTT	CASSIRQGGSGNTIYF
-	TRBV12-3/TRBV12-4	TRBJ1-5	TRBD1	TGTGCCAGCACCTCGACAGGGAGTCAGCCCCAGCATTTT	CASTSTGSQPQHF
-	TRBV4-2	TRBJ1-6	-	TGTGCCAGCAGCCAAGATCCGGCAGGGCCCAATTCACCCCTCCACTTT	CASSQDPAGPNSPLHF
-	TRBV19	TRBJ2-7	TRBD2	TGTGCCAGTAGTGATGGACTAGCGGGAGCGTACGAGCAGTACTTC	CASSDGLAGAYEQYF
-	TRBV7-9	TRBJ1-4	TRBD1	TGTGCCAGCAGCCCGGGACAGACAACTAATGAAAAACTGTTTTTT	CASSPGQTTNEKLFF
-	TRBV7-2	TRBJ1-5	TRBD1	TGTGCCAGCAGCTGGGGACAGAGCAATCAGCCCCAGCATTTT	CASSWGQSNQPQHF
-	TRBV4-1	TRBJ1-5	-	TGCGCCAGCAGCCAGCGACAGGCAGGCAGGAATCAGCCCCAGCATTTT	CASSQRQAGRNQPQHF
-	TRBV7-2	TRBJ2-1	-	TGTGCCAGCAGCTTAGAGTCAGCTCTCTTCTCCTACAATGAGCAGTTCTTC	CASSLESALFSYNEQFF
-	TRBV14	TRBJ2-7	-	TGTGCCAGCAGCTTACGTGATAGCCCCTCCTACGAGCAGTACTTC	CASSLRDSPSYEQYF
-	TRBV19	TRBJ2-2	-	TGTGCCAGTAGTATAGGAGGGGATACGACCGGGGAGCTGTTTTTT	CASSIGGDTTGELFF
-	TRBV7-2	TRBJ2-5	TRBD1	TGTGCCAGCAGCTTAACCCCCAGGGGGCAAGAGACCCAGTACTTC	CASSLTPRGQETQYF
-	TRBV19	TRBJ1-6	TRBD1	TGTGCCAGTAGTACGACAGGGGGCAACAATTCACCCCTCCACTTT	CASSTTGGNNSPLHF
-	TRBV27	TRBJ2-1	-	TGTGCCAGCAGTCCCCTATTCCTCAATGAGCAGTTCTTC	CASSPLFLNEQFF
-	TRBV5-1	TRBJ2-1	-	TGCGCCAGCAGCTTGGCCTTGCGGACCTTCGATGAGCAGTTCTTC	CASSLALRTFDEQFF
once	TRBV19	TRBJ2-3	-	TGTGCCAGTAGTTTCTCAGGGACGACAGATACGCAGTATTTT	CASSFSGTTDTQYF
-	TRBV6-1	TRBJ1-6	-	TGTGCCAGCAGTGACGTAAGGGCCGGGCGCGGTTCACCCCTCCACTTT	CASSDVRAGRGSPLHF
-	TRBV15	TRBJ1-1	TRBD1	TGTGCCACCAGCAGAACCCCCGGACAGGAGGGAGCTTTCTTT	CATSRTPGQEGAFF
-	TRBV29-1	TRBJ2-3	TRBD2	TGCAGCGTCGGCACTACTAGCGGGAGGGCAGATACGCAGTATTTT	CSVGTTSGRADTQYF
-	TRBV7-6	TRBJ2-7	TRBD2	TGTGCCAGCAGCTTAAGTAGCGGGAGGGCCTACGAGCAGTACTTC	CASSLSSGRAYEQYF
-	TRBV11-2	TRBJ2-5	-	TGTGCCAGCAGCTTAAACATTGTAGAGACCCAGTACTTC	CASSLNIVETQYF
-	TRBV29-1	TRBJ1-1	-	TGCAGCGTTTCCGTTACGAACACTGAAGCTTTCTTT	CSVSVTNTEAFF
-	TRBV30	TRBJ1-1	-	TGTGCCTGGCGAACTGGGGGCGTCACTGAAGCTTTCTTT	CAWRTGGVTEAFF
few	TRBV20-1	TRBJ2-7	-	TGCAGTGCTAGAGATCCCCCCCGACTGAGGTTC	CSARDPPRLRF
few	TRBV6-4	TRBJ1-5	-	TGTGCCAGCAGTTCCGACAGTAATCAGCCCCAGCATTTT	CASSSDSNQPQHF
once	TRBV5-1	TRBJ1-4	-	TGCGCCAGCAGCTACCGGGACGTGGGGGAAAAACTGTTTTTT	CASSYRDVGEKLFF
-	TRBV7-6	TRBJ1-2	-	TGTGCCAGCAGCGCGGACAGCTATGGCTACACCTTC	CASSADSYGYTF
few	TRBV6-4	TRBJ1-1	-	TGTGCCAGCAGTGATAACGGGGACTCGAACACTGAAGCTTTCTTT	CASSDNGDSNTEAFF